This T cell receptor beta chain appears in the sequencing data of a study of blood T cell repertoires in COVID-19. Turning to the study itself: Sites in the United States, Italy and Spain provided acute and convalescent COVID-19 samples. T cells, B-cell-depleted T cells, or PBMCs provided the cDNA or gDNA that served as material.

How the authors handled the data: Researchers report that nucleated cell counts were estimated from reference gene primer amplification. The repertoire was sequenced with immunoSEQ multiplex PCR; TCRdb's copy has only in-frame clones and lacks some. The D gene and trimming were derived from the DNA, and the V and J assignments and clone size from that table. The table shows around 450,000 clones, with roughly 87% occurring only once. The CDR3 spans 15 residues. The germline gives CDR1 LGHDT, CDR2 YNNKEL (reference sequence). V gave up 1 base and J gave up 1 base; unmatched junction bases: 0. Ages ranged from about 18 to 89 years, with residence in more than 20 US areas.

This TCR was sampled from a woman under 30 with acute COVID-19. The sample consisted of PBMCs or T cells enriched from blood (not recorded which). This rearrangement joins TRBV3-1 (or the pseudogene TRBV3-2) to TRBJ1-5; 8 positions agree with TRBD1. CDR3 sequence (DNA): TGTGCCAGCAGCCAAGGGACAGGGAGCAATCAGCCCCAGCATTTT. Encoded protein: CASSQGTGSNQPQHF.